This TCR beta chain was captured by sequencing in a study of blood T cell repertoires in COVID-19. Study overall: Sites across the United States, Italy and Spain contributed samples from acute and convalescent COVID-19. The analysed material was cDNA or gDNA that came from T cells, B-cell-depleted T cells, or PBMCs.

Germline CDR1 is SGHRS and CDR2 is YFSETQ. Trimming pared 2 bases from V and 1 base from J, leaving 3 bases between. The CDR3 has 12 amino acids. The protocol was immunoSEQ multiplex PCR, while the TCRdb copy is restricted to in-frame clones and leaves out a portion. This table holds about 90,000 clones, roughly nine tenths found once. The sequencing sample was made of peripheral blood. The sequence was obtained from a human donor with active COVID-19. The donor label of this sample is uncertain. The rearrangement uses TRBV5-1 and TRBJ2-5; no clear D gene. The CDR3 sequence is CASSFVQETQYF. The CDR3 region has the DNA TGCGCCAGCAGCTTCGTCCAAGAGACCCAGTACTTC.